A single sample gave rise to the 15 T cell receptor beta chains below, sequenced in a study of T-cell memory formation after mild COVID-19. TCRdb re-called the 5' RACE reads with MiXCR, one entry per CDR3 protein. This repertoire shows about 500,000 distinct CDR3 sequences, 20% found once; its top ten account for around 13%. Sequencing was done on a sample of PBMCs or a T cell subset sorted from them (not recorded which). The receptors derive from an adult woman who had mild COVID-19 (a few samples of this study predate the infection). Cell type and time point are not known.

V gene TRBV19 combines with J gene TRBJ2-7; possibly TRBD1 or TRBD2 for D (5 bases each). The ends were cut back, 3 bases at V and 4 bases at J, with 13 bases in the middle. Per the germline V gene, CDR1 is LNHDA and CDR2 is SQIVND (reference sequence). The CDR3 consists of 14 residues. The CDR3 DNA follows: TGTGCCAGTAGTATTGGGGCAGGGACGTACGAGCAGTACTTC. This encodes CASSIGAGTYEQYF.

The genes are TRBV7-3 and TRBJ2-1; D not resolved. The CDR3 is made up of 16 amino acids. From germline, CDR1 is SGHTA and CDR2 FQGTGA. V lost 0 bases, J lost 0 bases, and 9 bases lay in between. The CDR3: CASSLTSASSYNEQFF. The CDR3 DNA is TGTGCCAGCAGCTTAACGAGCGCTAGCTCCTACAATGAGCAGTTCTTC.

This chain links TRBV11-2 with TRBJ1-2, with D hard to call. This CDR3 is 13 amino acids long. CDR1 is SGHAT, CDR2 FQNNGV, per germline. Deletions cut 1 base from V and 8 bases from J, with 11 bases between. The CDR3 reads CASSLGGVSGYTF. CDR3 bases: TGTGCCAGCAGCTTAGGTGGGGTGAGCGGCTACACCTTC.

This clonotype was seen a few times. This rearrangement joins TRBV5-1 to TRBJ2-1; either TRBD1 or TRBD2 may fit D (8 bases each). The CDR3 spans 16 residues. Trimming removed 4 bases at V and 1 base at J, with 15 bases between. Germline V gene sequence: CDR1 SGHRS, CDR2 YFSETQ. The CDR3 DNA reads TGCGCCAGCAGCACGGGAGGGACAGGTTCCTACAATGAGCAGTTCTTC. Protein product: CASSTGGTGSYNEQFF.

The rearrangement joins TRBV12-3 or TRBV12-4 to TRBJ2-2; maybe TRBD1 (7 bases). Trimming removed 3 bases from V and 5 bases from J, with 13 bases in between. This CDR3 has 15 amino acids. CDR3 DNA: TGTGCCAGCAGTTTTCTCCCAGGGGGGACCGGGGAGCTGTTTTTT. Protein sequence: CASSFLPGGTGELFF.

The CDR3 loop is CASSISAGVYGYTF. CDR3 coding DNA: TGTGCCAGTAGTATTTCGGCAGGCGTCTATGGCTACACCTTC. This chain links TRBV19 with TRBJ1-2; the D is unclear. The V gene's germline CDR1 is LNHDA and CDR2 SQIVND (reference sequence). V lost 3 bases, J lost 4 bases, and 12 bases lay in between. This CDR3 has 14 residues.

This clonotype occurred a few times. The chain carries TRBV5-1 and TRBJ2-5, with 11 bases lining up with TRBD2. This CDR3 contains 16 residues. V was pared by 4 bases and J by 2 bases, with 7 bases of the junction left unmatched. In germline, CDR1 is SGHRS, CDR2 YFSETQ. The DNA for the CDR3 is TGCGCCAGCAGCCTTAGCGGGAGGGCCCGTCAAGAGACCCAGTACTTC. It specifies CASSLSGRARQETQYF.

The V call is TRBV29-1, the J call TRBJ2-7, with D perhaps matching TRBD2 (5 bases). V lost 1 base and J lost 3, with 16 bases in between. The V gene's germline CDR1 is SQVTM and CDR2 ANQGSEA. This CDR3 region has 15 residues. CDR3 coding DNA: TGCAGCGTTGAAGGTCTAATAGGGCGGGTCTACGAGCAGTACTTC. Amino acids: CSVEGLIGRVYEQYF.

The V gene is TRBV18, the J gene TRBJ2-5, with 10 bases identical to TRBD1. Per the germline V gene, CDR1 is KGHSH and CDR2 is LQKENI. The CDR3 contains 17 residues. With V trimmed by 3 bases and J by 4 bases, 11 bases remained unmatched. For the CDR3, the DNA is TGTGCCAGCTCACCCCTCGGGACAGGGGTGTTTAGAGAGACCCAGTACTTC. This encodes CASSPLGTGVFRETQYF. The whole variable domain, filled in from reference TRBV18 and TRBJ2-5, reads NAGVMQNPRHLVRRRGQEARLRCSPMKGHSHVYWYRQLPEEGLKFMVYLQKENIIDESGMPKERFSAEFPKEGPSILRIQQVVRGDSAAYFCASSPLGTGVFRETQYFGPGTRLLVL.

Worth noting for this clonotype: Compared with germline, one end of the junction differs, possibly owing to a read error. The chain carries TRBV4-1 and TRBJ2-2; TRBD2 might be the D (5 bases). The V gene's germline CDR1 is MGHRA and CDR2 YSYEKL. The CDR3 contains 15 residues. CDR3 amino acids: CASRQGLAITGELFF. DNA of the CDR3: TGCGCCAGCAGACAAGGGTTAGCGATCACCGGGGAGCTGTTTTTT.

V gene TRBV5-1 combines with J gene TRBJ1-2; no firm D call. Germline V lookup: CDR1 SGHRS, CDR2 YFSETQ. V was pared by 4 bases and J by 0 bases, with 19 bases between. The CDR3 consists of 17 residues. The chain's CDR3 is CASSVRPEQGANYGYTF. The CDR3 nucleotides are TGCGCCAGCAGCGTACGCCCCGAGCAAGGCGCTAACTATGGCTACACCTTC. The full variable domain, with the rest looked up from reference TRBV5-1 and TRBJ1-2, is KAGVTQTPRYLIKTRGQQVTLSCSPISGHRSVSWYQQTPGQGLQFLFEYFSETQRNKGNFPGRFSGRQFSNSRSEMNVSTLELGDSALYLCASSVRPEQGANYGYTFGSGTRLTVV.

The rearrangement uses TRBV7-9 and TRBJ2-7; 7 bases line up with TRBD2. V lost 0 bases, J lost 2 bases, and 4 bases stayed unmatched. Germline V gene data show CDR1 as SEHNR and CDR2 as FQNEAQ (reference sequence). This CDR3 is 15 amino acids long. CDR3 sequence (DNA): TGTGCCAGCAGCTTAGCTTTCGCGGGGGCCTACGAGCAGTACTTC. Residues: CASSLAFAGAYEQYF. The whole variable domain, remainder taken from reference TRBV7-9 and TRBJ2-7, is DTGVSQNPRHKITKRGQNVTFRCDPISEHNRLYWYRQTLGQGPEFLTYFQNEAQLEKSRLLSDRFSAERPKGSFSTLEIQRTEQGDSAMYLCASSLAFAGAYEQYFGPGTRLTVT.

This clonotype was seen only a few times. This chain links TRBV6-1 with TRBJ2-2; 8 nucleotides align to TRBD1. With 10 bases clipped from V and 4 bases from J, the junction kept 8 bases outside the gene matches. Germline CDR1 and CDR2: MNHNS and SASEGT. The CDR3 sequence is 14 residues long. The CDR3 DNA reads as TGTGCCATCCTGACAGGGGTACTCACCGGGGAGCTGTTTTTT. Its protein is CAILTGVLTGELFF.

This clonotype was detected only a few times. V gene TRBV3-1 combines with J gene TRBJ2-3; 8 positions match TRBD1. This CDR3 spans 14 amino acids. Losses at the gene ends were 2 bases for V and 9 bases for J; bases not matched to a gene: 7. CDR1 and CDR2 (germline): LGHDT, YNNKEL (reference sequence). For the CDR3, the DNA is TGTGCCAGCAGCCAAAGGATACAGGGGGACACGCAGTATTTT. Protein sequence: CASSQRIQGDTQYF.

This chain links TRBV20-1 with TRBJ1-4; 7 bases are shared with TRBD1. The CDR3 length is 15 residues. The germline V gene encodes CDR1 DFQATT and CDR2 SNEGSKA (reference sequence). Germline trimming cut 0 bases from V and 5 bases from J; bases unmatched to any gene: 6. CDR3 residues: CSARDPARGNEKLFF. The DNA of the CDR3 is TGCAGTGCTAGAGATCCGGCCAGGGGGAATGAAAAACTGTTTTTT.